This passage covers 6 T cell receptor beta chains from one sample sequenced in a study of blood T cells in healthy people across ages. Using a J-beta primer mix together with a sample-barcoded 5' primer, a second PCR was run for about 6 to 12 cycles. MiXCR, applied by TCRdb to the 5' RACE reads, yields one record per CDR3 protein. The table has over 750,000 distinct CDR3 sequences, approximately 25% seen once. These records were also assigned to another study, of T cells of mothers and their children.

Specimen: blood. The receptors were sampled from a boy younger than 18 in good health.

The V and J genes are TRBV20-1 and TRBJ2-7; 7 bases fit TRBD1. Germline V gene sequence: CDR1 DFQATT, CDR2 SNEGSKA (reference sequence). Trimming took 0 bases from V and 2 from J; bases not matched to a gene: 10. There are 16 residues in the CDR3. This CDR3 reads CSARDSSRTGPYEQYF. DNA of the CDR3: TGCAGTGCTAGAGATAGTAGTAGGACAGGCCCCTACGAGCAGTACTTC.

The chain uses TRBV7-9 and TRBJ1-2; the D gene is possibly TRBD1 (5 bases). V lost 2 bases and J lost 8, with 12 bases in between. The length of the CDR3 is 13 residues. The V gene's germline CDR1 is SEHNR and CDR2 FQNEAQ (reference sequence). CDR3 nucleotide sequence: TGTGCCAGCAGCTTACTGGGCGGGGGAGGCTACACCTTC. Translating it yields CASSLLGGGGYTF.

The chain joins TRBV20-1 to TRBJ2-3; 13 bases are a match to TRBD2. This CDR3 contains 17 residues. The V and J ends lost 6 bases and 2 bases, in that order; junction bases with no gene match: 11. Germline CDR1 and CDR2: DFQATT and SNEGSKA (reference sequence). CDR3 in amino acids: CSARGLAGFTYTDTQYF. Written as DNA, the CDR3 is TGCAGTGCGAGGGGACTAGCGGGGTTTACGTACACAGATACGCAGTATTTT.

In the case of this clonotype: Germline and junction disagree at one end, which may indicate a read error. The CDR3 is CASSERETPYDQYF. The CDR3 DNA reads TGTGCCAGCAGTGAAAGGGAAACTCCCTACGACCAGTACTTC. The chain is built from TRBV2 and TRBJ2-7; D not resolved. CDR1 and CDR2 (germline): SNHLY, FYNNEI. The CDR3 loop spans 14 amino acids.

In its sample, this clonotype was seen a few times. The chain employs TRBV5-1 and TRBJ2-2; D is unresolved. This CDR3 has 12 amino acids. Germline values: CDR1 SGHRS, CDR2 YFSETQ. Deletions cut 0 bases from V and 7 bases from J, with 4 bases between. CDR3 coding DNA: TGCGCCAGCAGCTTGGAAAACGGGGAGCTGTTTTTT. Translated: CASSLENGELFF.

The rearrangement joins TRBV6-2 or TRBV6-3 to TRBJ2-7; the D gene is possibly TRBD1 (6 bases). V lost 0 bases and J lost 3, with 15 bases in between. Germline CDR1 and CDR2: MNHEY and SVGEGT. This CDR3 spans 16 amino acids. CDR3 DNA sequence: TGTGCCAGCAGTTACTCCTACCGGGACACAAACTACGAGCAGTACTTC. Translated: CASSYSYRDTNYEQYF.